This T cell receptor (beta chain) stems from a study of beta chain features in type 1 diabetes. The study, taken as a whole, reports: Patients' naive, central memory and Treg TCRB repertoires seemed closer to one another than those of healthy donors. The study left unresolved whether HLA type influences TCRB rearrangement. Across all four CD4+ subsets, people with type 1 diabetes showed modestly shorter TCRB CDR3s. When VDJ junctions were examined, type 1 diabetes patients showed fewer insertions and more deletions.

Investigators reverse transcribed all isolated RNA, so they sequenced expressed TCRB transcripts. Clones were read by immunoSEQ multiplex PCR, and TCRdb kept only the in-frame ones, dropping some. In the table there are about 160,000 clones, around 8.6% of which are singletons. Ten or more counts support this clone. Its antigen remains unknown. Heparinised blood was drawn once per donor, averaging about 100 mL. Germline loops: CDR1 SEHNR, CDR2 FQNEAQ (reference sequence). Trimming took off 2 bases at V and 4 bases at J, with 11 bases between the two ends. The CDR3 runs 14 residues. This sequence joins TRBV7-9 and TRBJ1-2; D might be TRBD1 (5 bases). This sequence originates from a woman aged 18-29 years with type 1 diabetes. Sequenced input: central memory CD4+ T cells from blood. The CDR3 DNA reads TGTGCCAGCAGCTTACTTGTGGGGCCCTATGGCTACACCTTC. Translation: CASSLLVGPYGYTF.